This TCR beta chain was documented in a study of blood T cell repertoires in COVID-19 (dated by TCRdb to the early 2020s). Background on the whole study: Collaborator samples came from the United States, Italy and Spain and covered acute and convalescent phases of COVID-19. The sample metadata nearly always contained a de-identified subject ID, COVID-19 status, age in years and sex. The dataset comprised deeply sampled blood TCRbeta repertoires from subjects exposed to, actively infected with, or recovered from COVID-19. The repertoires were made available in a free public database intended to serve as a resource for research on the immune response to SARS-CoV-2. The material from the prospective study consisted of cDNA or gDNA derived from T cells, B-cell-depleted T cells, or PBMCs. Samples were obtained from the ongoing ImmuneRACE study (first 160 participants) and from 1,200 or so subjects provided by 6 global collaborators. Where HLA class I and class II types were available, the types were taken from metadata supplied by the sample provider, not from assay-based typing.

Sequences KGHSH (CDR1) and LQKENI (CDR2) are obtained from the germline V gene. For this chain, trimming is 5 bases at the V end and 5 bases at the J end, and the number of junction bases without a gene match is 11. Measured from the cysteine to the phenylalanine, the CDR3 is 15 residues long. CDR3 DNA only is kept here, 45 bases in frame from base 1. Remarks on this clone: What antigen it recognizes has not been identified. No quality values exist for individual bases; no much larger clone is one base distant.

Study-wide findings and limitations: The quantity of clinical and demographic metadata differed by source and by participant and was supplied without curation.

The collaborating institutions used their own protocols to collect whole blood in K2EDTA tubes. For TCRbeta analysis, collaborator samples were shipped as frozen whole blood, as isolated PBMCs, or as DNA extracted from either sample type. TCRbeta CDR3 regions were amplified from genomic DNA by means of the immunoSEQ Assay, a bias-controlled multiplex PCR. The source study handled its data this way. The number of nucleated cells in each sample was estimated from the amplification of reference gene primers within the assay. To quantify the absolute abundance of each unique TCRbeta CDR3 rearrangement, sequence reads were collapsed and filtered. For each sample, productive Simpson clonality was calculated by taking the square root of Simpson's diversity index across productive rearrangements. Sourced from immuneACCESS, this table was stored by TCRdb with only in-frame sequences that have V and J called. A share of the clones is absent; for the studies checked, an unresolved V gene accounts for under half, and the remainder has no known explanation. V, J and clone size are taken as reported in that table, and D and trimming were inferred from the DNA itself. Across this sample there are 160,000 or so clones, with 89% seen only once. The ten largest clones capture approximately 3% of the sample.

Input material: peripheral blood. The sequence is built from TRBV18 and TRBJ2-5, and 7 bases in between align with TRBD1. The receptor comes from a man between 60 and 70 years old with acute or convalescent COVID-19. The CDR3 reads as follows: CASSLLDRAFETQYF. Read as DNA, the sequence is TGTGCCAGCTCATTACTCGACAGGGCTTTCGAGACCCAGTACTTC.